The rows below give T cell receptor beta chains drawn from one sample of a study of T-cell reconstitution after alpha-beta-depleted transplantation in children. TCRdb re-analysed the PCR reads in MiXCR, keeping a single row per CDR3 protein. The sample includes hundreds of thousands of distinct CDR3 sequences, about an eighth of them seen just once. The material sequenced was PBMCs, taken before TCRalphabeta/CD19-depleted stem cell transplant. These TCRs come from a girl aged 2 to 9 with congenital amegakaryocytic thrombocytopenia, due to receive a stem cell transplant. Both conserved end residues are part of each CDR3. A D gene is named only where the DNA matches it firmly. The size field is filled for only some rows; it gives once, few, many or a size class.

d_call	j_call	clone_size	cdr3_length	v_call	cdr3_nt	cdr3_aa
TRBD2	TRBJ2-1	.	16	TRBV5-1	TGCGCCAGCAGCGTACATAGCGGGAGTTCCTACAATGAGCAGTTCTTC	CASSVHSGSSYNEQFF
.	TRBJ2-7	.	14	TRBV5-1	TGCGCCAGCAGCTGGCAAGCGTCGTCCTACGAGCAGTACTTC	CASSWQASSYEQYF
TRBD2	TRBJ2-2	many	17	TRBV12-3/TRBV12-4	TGTGCCAGCATAGGGCTAGCGGGAGGGATCAACACCGGGGAGCTGTTTTTT	CASIGLAGGINTGELFF
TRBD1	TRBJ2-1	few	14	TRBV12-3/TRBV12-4	TGTGCCAGCAGTTACGGACAGGGTAGGAATGAGCAGTTCTTC	CASSYGQGRNEQFF
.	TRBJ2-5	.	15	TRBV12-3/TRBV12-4	TGTGCCAGCAGTTATGATTTCGGGGGAAAAGAGACCCAGTACTTC	CASSYDFGGKETQYF
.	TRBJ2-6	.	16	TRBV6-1	TGTGCCAGCAATGAGGCAGGTTGGGTTGGGGCCAACGTCCTGACTTTC	CASNEAGWVGANVLTF
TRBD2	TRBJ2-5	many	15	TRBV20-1	TGCAGTGCTAGAGGGACTAGCGGGAGGAGGCAGACCCAGTACTTC	CSARGTSGRRQTQYF
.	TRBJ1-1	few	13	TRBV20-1	TGCAGTGCTCCACACGGGGTTCGGACTGAAGCTTTCTTT	CSAPHGVRTEAFF
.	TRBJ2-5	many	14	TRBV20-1	TGCAGTGCTAGAGATGGAGGAATCCAAGAGACCCAGTACTTC	CSARDGGIQETQYF
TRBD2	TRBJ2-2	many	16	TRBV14	TGTGCCAGCAGCCAAGTTTCTACTCTAGCGGGAGAAGCGCTGTTTTTT	CASSQVSTLAGEALFF
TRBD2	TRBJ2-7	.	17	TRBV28	TGTGCCAGCAGCCTACCTCGTTTGCGGGAGAGCTCCTACGAGCAGGACTTC	CASSLPRLRESSYEQDF
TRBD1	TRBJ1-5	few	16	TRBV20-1	TGCAGTGCTAGACTCAAGTCCCAGGGGGCCAATCAGCCCCAGCATTTT	CSARLKSQGANQPQHF
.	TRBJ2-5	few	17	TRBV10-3	TGTGCCATCAGCGACCCGACCCCCCGGAAAGGGCAAGAGACCCAGTACTTC	CAISDPTPRKGQETQYF
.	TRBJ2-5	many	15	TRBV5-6	TGTGCCAGCAGCTTGGCCCCTAGTTTCCAAGAGACCCAGTACTTC	CASSLAPSFQETQYF
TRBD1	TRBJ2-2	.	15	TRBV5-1	TGCGCCAGCAACCAGAGGGGGCACGACACCGGGGAGCTGGTTTTT	CASNQRGHDTGELVF
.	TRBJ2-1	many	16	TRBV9	TGTGCCAGCAGCGTCCTTACTAAAAGCTCCTACAATGAGCAGTTCTTC	CASSVLTKSSYNEQFF
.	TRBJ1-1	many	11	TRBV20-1	TGCAGTGCCCGGACAGTCGGTGAAGCTTTCTTT	CSARTVGEAFF
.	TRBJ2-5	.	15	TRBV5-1	TGCGCCAGCAGCCCAATCTCCGGGGGTTTGGAGACCCAGTACTTC	CASSPISGGLETQYF
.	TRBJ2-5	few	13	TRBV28	TGTGCCAGCAGATTGACTAACCAAGAGACCCAGTACTTC	CASRLTNQETQYF
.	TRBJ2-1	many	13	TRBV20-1	TGCAGTGCTAGGATGGGCCCCTACAATGAGCAGTTCTTC	CSARMGPYNEQFF
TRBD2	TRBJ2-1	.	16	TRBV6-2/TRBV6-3	TGTGCCAGCAGTTACTCAGGTGGGAGGGCCTTCGGTGAGCAGTTCTTC	CASSYSGGRAFGEQFF
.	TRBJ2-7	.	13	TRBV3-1	TGTGCCAGCAGCCATAAGGGTCACTACGAGCAGTACTTC	CASSHKGHYEQYF
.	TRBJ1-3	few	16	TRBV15	TGTGCCACCAGCAGGTTGGACACCGCAACTGGAAACACCATATATTTT	CATSRLDTATGNTIYF
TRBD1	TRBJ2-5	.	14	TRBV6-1	TGTGCCAGCAGAAGGACAGGGCTTGGGGGGACCCAGTACTTC	CASRRTGLGGTQYF
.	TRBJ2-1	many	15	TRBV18	TGTGCCAGCTCACCACGACAGCCCCTCTACAATGAGCAGTTCTTC	CASSPRQPLYNEQFF
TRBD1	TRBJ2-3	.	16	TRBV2	TGTGCCAGCAGTCAGACAGGGCTGATTTCCACAGATACGCAGTATTTT	CASSQTGLISTDTQYF
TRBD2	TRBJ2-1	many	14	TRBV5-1	TGCGCCAGCAGCGCCGGGACTAGCGGCCGAGGGCAGTTCTTC	CASSAGTSGRGQFF
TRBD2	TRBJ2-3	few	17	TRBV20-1	TGCAGTGCTACCAGACCAGTAGCGGGAGGTAGTACAGATACGCAGTATTTT	CSATRPVAGGSTDTQYF
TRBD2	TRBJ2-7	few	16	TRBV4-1	TGCGCCAGCAGCGAGATCCTTTGGCGGGAGTTCTACGAGCAGTACTTC	CASSEILWREFYEQYF
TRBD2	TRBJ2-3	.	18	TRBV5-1	TGCGCCAGCAGCCGAACCGGGACTAGCGGGAGAGGCACAGATACGCAGTATTTT	CASSRTGTSGRGTDTQYF
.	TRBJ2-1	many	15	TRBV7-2	TGTGCCAGCAGCATATCAAGACAGCCCTACAATGAGCAGTTCTTC	CASSISRQPYNEQFF
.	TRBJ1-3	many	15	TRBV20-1	TGCAGTGCTACCCACCCAGGGTCCTCTGGAAACACCATATATTTT	CSATHPGSSGNTIYF
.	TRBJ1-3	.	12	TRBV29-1	TGCAGCGAGGGCTTTGGACGAAACACCATATATTTT	CSEGFGRNTIYF
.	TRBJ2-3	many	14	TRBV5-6	TGTGCCAGCAGCTTGGAACTAGCCCGCGGTACGCAGTATTTT	CASSLELARGTQYF
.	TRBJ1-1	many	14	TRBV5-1	TGCGCCAGCAGCTTGGCCTTACAGGGCACTGAAGCTTTCTTT	CASSLALQGTEAFF
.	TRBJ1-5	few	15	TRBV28	TGTGCCACCCATTTGGGATGGGGCCTTTCTCAGCCCCAGCATTTT	CATHLGWGLSQPQHF
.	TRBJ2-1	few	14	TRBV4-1	TGCGCCAGCAGCCAAAGGCCGGGAGCCCCCGAGCAGTTCTTC	CASSQRPGAPEQFF
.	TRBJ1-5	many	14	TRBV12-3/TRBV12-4	TGTGCCAGCAGGAAACCGGGGTCTAATCAGCCCCAGCATTTT	CASRKPGSNQPQHF
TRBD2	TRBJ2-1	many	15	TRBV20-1	TGCAGTGCTAAGTTAGCGGGGAAATCCTACAATGAGCAGTTCTTC	CSAKLAGKSYNEQFF
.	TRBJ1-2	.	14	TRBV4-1	TGCGCCAGCAGCCACCTGACAGGTTACTATGGCTACACCTTC	CASSHLTGYYGYTF
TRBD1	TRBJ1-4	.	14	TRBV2	TGTGCCAGCCATTCAAGGGGGCGCGATGATAAACTGTTTTTT	CASHSRGRDDKLFF